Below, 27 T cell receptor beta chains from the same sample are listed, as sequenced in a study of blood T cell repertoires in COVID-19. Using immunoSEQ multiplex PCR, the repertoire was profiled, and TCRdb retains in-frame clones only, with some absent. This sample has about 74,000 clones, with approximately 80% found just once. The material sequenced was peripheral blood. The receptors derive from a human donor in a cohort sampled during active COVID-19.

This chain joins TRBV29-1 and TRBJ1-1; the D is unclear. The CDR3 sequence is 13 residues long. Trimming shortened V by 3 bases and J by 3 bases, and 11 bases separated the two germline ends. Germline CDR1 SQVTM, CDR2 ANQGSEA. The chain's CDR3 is CSVEAVRDTEAFF. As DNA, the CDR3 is TGCAGCGTTGAGGCGGTTCGGGACACTGAAGCTTTCTTT.

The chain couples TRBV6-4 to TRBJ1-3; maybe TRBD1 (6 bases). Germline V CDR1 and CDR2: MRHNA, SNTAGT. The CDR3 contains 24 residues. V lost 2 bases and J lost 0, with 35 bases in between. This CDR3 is CASSDRSWDIPIRADDNSGNTIYF. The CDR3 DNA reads TGTGCCAGCAGTGACCGCTCTTGGGACATTCCAATCCGTGCGGATGACAACTCTGGAAACACCATATATTTT.

CDR3 protein: CASSPSVTGGEQYF. CDR3 nucleotides: TGTGCCAGCAGCCCATCCGTGACAGGGGGCGAGCAGTACTTC. The chain recombines TRBV27 with TRBJ2-7; 9 bases agree with TRBD1. The CDR3 loop spans 14 amino acids. With V trimmed by 6 bases and J by 6 bases, 9 bases remained unmatched. The V gene's germline CDR1 is MNHEY and CDR2 SMNVEV (reference sequence).

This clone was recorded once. This CDR3 reads CASSQAPGQTYGYTF. CDR3 DNA: TGTGCCAGCAGCCAAGCCCCGGGACAGACGTATGGCTACACCTTC. The chain links TRBV3-1 (or the pseudogene TRBV3-2) to TRBJ1-2; 7 bases are shared with TRBD1. The V gene end was trimmed by 1 base and the J gene end by 5 bases; junction bases not matched to a gene: 7. This CDR3 has 15 amino acids. Germline lookup yields CDR1 LGHDT and CDR2 YNNKEL (reference sequence).

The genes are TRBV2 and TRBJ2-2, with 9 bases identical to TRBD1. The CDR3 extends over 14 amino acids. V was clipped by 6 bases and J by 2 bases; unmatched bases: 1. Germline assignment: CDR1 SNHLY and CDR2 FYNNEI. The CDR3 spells CASRGQGNTGELFF. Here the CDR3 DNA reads TGTGCCAGCAGGGGACAGGGCAACACCGGGGAGCTGTTTTTT.

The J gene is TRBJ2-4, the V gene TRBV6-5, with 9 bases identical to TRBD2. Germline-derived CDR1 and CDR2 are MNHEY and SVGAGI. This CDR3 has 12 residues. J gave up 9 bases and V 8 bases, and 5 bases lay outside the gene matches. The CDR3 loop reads CASAGTSIIQYF. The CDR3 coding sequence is TGTGCCAGCGCCGGGACTAGCATCATTCAGTACTTC.

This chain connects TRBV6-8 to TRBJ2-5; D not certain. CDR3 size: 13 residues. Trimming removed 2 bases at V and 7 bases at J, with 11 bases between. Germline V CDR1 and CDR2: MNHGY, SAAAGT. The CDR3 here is CASSYGSSGTQYF. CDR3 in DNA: TGTGCCAGCAGTTACGGGTCCTCAGGGACCCAGTACTTC.

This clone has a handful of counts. This CDR3 reads CAWSVLGVGTEAFF. In DNA form, the CDR3 reads TGTGCCTGGAGTGTACTCGGGGTCGGCACTGAAGCTTTCTTT. This chain links TRBV30 with TRBJ1-1; no clear D. The V gene's germline CDR1 is GTSNPN and CDR2 SVGIG (reference sequence). The CDR3 is 14 residues long. V lost 0 bases, J lost 4 bases, and 12 bases lay in between.

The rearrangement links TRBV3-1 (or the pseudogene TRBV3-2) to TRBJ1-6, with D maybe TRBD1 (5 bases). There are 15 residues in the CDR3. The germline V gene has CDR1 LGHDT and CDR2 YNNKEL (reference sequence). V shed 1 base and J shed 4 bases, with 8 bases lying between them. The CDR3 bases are TGTGCCAGCAGCCAAGGGGAGGGGTATAATTCACCCCTCCACTTT. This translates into CASSQGEGYNSPLHF.

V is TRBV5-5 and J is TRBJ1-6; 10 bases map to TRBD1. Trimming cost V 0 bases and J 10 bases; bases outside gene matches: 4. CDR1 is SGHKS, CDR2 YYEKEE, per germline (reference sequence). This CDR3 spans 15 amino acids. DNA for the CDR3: TGTGCCAGCAGCTTGGAGGGACAGGGGTTGTCACCCCTCCACTTT. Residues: CASSLEGQGLSPLHF.

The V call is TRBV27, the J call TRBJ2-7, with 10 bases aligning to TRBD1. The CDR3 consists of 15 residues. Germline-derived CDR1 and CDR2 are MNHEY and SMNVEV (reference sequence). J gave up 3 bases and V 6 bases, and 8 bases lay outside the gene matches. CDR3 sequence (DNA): TGTGCCAGCAGCCGCCCGGGACAGGGGAACTACGAGCAGTACTTC. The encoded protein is CASSRPGQGNYEQYF.

In DNA, the CDR3 is TGTGCCAGCAGTTACGAGCAAGGGAGAGGGAGCAATCAGCCCCAGCATTTT. Translating it yields CASSYEQGRGSNQPQHF. The V and J genes are TRBV6-2 or TRBV6-3 and TRBJ1-5, with unresolved D. Trimming cost V 2 bases and J 1 base, with 15 bases left between them. Looked up from germline, CDR1 is MNHEY and CDR2 is SVGEGT. The CDR3 spans 17 residues.

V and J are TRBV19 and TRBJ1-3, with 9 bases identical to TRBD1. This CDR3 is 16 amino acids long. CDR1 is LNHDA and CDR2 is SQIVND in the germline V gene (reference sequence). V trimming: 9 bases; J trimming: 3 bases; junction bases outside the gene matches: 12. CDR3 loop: CASLRSQGAIGNTIYF. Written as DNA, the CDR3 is TGTGCCAGCCTTAGGTCACAGGGGGCAATTGGAAACACCATATATTTT.

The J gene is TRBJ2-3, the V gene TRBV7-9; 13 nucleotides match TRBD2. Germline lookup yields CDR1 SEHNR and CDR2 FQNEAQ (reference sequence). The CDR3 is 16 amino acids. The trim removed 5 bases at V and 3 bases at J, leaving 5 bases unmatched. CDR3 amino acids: CASSLGLAGYTDTQYF. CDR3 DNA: TGTGCCAGCAGCCTGGGACTAGCGGGGTATACAGATACGCAGTATTTT.

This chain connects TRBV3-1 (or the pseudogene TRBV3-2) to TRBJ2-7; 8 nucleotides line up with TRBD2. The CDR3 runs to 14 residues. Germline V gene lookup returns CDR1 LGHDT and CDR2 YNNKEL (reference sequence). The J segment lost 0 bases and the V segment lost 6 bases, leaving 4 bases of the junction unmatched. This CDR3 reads CASRVSGTSYEQYF. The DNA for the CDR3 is TGTGCCAGCAGAGTTAGCGGGACCTCCTACGAGCAGTACTTC.

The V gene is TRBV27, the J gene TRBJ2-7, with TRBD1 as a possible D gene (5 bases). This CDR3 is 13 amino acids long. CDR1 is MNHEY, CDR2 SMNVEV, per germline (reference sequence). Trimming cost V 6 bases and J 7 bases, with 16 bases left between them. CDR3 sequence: CASRSLRVPEQYF. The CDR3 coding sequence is TGTGCCAGCAGGAGCCTCAGGGTTCCTGAGCAGTACTTC.

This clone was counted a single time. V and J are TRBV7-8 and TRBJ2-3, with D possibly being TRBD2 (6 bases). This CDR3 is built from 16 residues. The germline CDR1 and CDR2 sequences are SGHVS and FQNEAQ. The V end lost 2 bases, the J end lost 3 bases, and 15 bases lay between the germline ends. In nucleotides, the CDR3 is TGTGCCAGCAGCTTACGCGGGGAGAGCAGAACAGATACGCAGTATTTT. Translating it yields CASSLRGESRTDTQYF.

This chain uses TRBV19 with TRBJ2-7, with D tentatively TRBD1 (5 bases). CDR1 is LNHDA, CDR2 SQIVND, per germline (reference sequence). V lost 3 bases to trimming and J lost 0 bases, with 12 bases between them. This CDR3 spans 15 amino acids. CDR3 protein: CASSISGFSSYEQYF. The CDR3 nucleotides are TGTGCCAGTAGTATCTCAGGGTTCAGCTCCTACGAGCAGTACTTC.

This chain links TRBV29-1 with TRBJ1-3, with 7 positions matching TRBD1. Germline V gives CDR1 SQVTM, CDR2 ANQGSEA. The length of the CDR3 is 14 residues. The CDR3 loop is CSTHRGVVGNTIYF. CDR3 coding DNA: TGCAGTACCCACAGGGGAGTAGTTGGAAACACCATATATTTT.

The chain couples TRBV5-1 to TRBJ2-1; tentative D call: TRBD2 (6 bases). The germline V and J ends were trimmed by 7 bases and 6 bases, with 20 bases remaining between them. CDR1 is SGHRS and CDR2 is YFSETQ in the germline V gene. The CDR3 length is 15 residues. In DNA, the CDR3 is TGCGCCAGCGCACTTAGCGGAGGAGGATTCAATGAGCAGTTCTTC. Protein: CASALSGGGFNEQFF.

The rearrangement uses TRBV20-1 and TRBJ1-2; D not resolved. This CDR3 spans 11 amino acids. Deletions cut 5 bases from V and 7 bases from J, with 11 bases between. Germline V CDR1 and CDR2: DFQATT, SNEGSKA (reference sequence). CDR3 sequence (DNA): TGCAGTGCTGGAACCGCTAGTGGCTACACCTTC. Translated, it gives CSAGTASGYTF.

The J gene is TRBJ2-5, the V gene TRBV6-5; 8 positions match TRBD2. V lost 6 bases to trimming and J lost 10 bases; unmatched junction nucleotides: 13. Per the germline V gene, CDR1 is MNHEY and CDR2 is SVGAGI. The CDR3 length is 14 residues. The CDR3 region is CASRIAGLGGIQYF. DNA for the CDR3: TGTGCCAGCAGGATAGCGGGACTCGGGGGGATCCAGTACTTC.

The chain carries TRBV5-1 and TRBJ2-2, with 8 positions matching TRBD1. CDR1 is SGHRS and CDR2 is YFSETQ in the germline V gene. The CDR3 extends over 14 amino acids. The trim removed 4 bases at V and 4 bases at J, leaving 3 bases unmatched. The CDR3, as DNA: TGCGCCAGCAGCCCTGGACAGGGCACCGGGGAGCTGTTTTTT. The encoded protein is CASSPGQGTGELFF.

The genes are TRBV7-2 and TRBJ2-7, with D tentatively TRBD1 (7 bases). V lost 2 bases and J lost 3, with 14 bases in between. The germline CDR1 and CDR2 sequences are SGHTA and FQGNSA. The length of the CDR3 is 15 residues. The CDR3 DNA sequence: TGTGCCAGCAGCTTAACGGCAGGGGGGATCTACGAGCAGTACTTC. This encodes CASSLTAGGIYEQYF.

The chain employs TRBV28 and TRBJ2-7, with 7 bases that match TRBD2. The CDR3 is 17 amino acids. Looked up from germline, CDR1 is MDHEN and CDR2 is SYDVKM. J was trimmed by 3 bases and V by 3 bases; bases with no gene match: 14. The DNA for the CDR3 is TGTGCCAGCAGTTTCCCCCCTCGGTGGGGGGGGAACTACGAGCAGTACTTC. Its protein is CASSFPPRWGGNYEQYF. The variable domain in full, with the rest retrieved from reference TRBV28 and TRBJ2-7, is DVKVTQSSRYLVKRTGEKVFLECVQDMDHENMFWYRQDPGLGLRLIYFSYDVKMKEKGDIPEGYSVSREKKERFSLILESASTNQTSMYLCASSFPPRWGGNYEQYFGPGTRLTVT.

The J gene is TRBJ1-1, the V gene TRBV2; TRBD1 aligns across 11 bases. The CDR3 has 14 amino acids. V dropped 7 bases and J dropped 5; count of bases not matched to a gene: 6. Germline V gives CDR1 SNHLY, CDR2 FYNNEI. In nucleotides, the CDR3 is TGTGCCAGCAACGGACAGGGGGCAGGTACTGAAGCTTTCTTT. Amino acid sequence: CASNGQGAGTEAFF.

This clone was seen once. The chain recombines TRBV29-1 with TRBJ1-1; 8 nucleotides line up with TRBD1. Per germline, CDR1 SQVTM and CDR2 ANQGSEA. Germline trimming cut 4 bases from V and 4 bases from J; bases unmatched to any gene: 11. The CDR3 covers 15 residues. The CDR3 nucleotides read TGCAGCGTTGGGGGACAGGCGTTAAGCAGCACTGAAGCTTTCTTT. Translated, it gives CSVGGQALSSTEAFF. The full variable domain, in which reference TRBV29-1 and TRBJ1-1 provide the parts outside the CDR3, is SAVISQKPSRDICQRGTSLTIQCQVDSQVTMMFWYRQQPGQSLTLIATANQGSEATYESGFVIDKFPISRPNLTFSTLTVSNMSPEDSSIYLCSVGGQALSSTEAFFGQGTRLTVV.